This is a list of T cell receptor beta chains from one sample in a study of T cells expressing NK-cell markers. TCRdb re-called the 5' RACE reads and catalogs CDR3 proteins one per entry, DNA excluded. This listing includes 440,000 or so distinct CDR3 sequences. The sequenced material came from blood T cells: a sorted CD56 or NKG2C T cell subset, CD4+ or CD8+ T cells, or bulk PBMC T cells (not recorded which). The receptors here all came from a woman between 18 and 70 years old in good health. Each CDR3 is given with its conserved first and last residue.

V	J	CDR3
TRBV5-1	TRBJ2-1	CASSVQVSDNEQFF
TRBV6-1	TRBJ2-3	CASTGGTSPTDTQYF
TRBV28	TRBJ1-2	CASSPSDRGFLGGYTF
TRBV6-5	TRBJ2-6	CASSYSTGALGANVLTF
TRBV7-2	TRBJ1-2	CASSFVEGDGYTF
TRBV7-9	TRBJ2-5	CASSLVQGQETQYF
TRBV11-2	TRBJ1-3	CASSLRSGNTIYF
TRBV28	TRBJ2-7	CASNYPGRSWGTYEQYF
TRBV18	TRBJ2-7	CASSPAGLRGGGSYEQYF
TRBV5-1	TRBJ2-7	CASSLWSGQSYEQYF
TRBV9	TRBJ2-1	CASSVVAASNEQFF
TRBV29-1	TRBJ1-1	CSAEGPENTEAFF
TRBV5-1	TRBJ2-2	CASSPGPVNTGELFF
TRBV12-3/TRBV12-4	TRBJ1-3	CASSLRQGGPNTIYF
TRBV12-3/TRBV12-4	TRBJ2-1	CASSFIGEQFF
TRBV4-3	TRBJ1-2	CASSQDGWGVRGYTF
TRBV5-1	TRBJ2-1	CASSLGGWSYNEQFF
TRBV6-1	TRBJ2-2	CASSNPNTGELFF
TRBV6-5	TRBJ2-1	CASSYPGTLKQFF
TRBV9	TRBJ1-2	CASSPGGYGYTF
TRBV6-5	TRBJ2-3	CASSYSLMTSSDTQYF
TRBV18	TRBJ2-7	CASSPGLGGSPYEQYF
TRBV7-8	TRBJ1-1	CASTWGVNTEAFF
TRBV25-1	TRBJ2-1	CASTLAGTYNEQFF
TRBV18	TRBJ1-5	CASSPGQDNQPQHF
TRBV6-5	TRBJ2-6	CASSYSQGVGANVLTF
TRBV18	TRBJ1-4	CASSLRTGQNNEKLFF
TRBV10-3	TRBJ2-1	CAISESTQGEGEFF
TRBV4-1	TRBJ2-3	CASSQEGIADTQYF
TRBV6-5	TRBJ1-2	CASSYSMWEFGGYTF
TRBV20-1	TRBJ2-7	CSADLGPRAYEQYF
TRBV2	TRBJ1-3	CASSEGGSNTIYF
TRBV20-1	TRBJ2-2	CSAREGQGTTGELFF
TRBV29-1	TRBJ2-5	CPRGFIGPRRETQYF
TRBV12-3/TRBV12-4	TRBJ1-2	CASSFAGYGYTF
TRBV25-1	TRBJ2-7	CASRDGAPNYEQYF
TRBV15	TRBJ2-1	CATSSTGTGSRNEQFF
TRBV7-2	TRBJ1-6	CASSPDSTGLRSPLHF
TRBV5-1	TRBJ2-5	CASSYYRGQTQYF
TRBV11-2	TRBJ1-2	CASSLEEGYGYTF
TRBV10-3	TRBJ2-7	CAIASGTVYEQYF
TRBV12-3/TRBV12-4	TRBJ1-1	CASSSYLGQVNTEAFF
TRBV20-1	TRBJ2-2	CSAPPMVAGYTGELFF
TRBV5-6	TRBJ2-5	CASRTKGTGQMAQYF
TRBV2	TRBJ2-7	CASRWTGTVDEQYF
TRBV12-3/TRBV12-4	TRBJ2-4	CASSYRGLDNIQYF
TRBV7-8	TRBJ2-7	CASSFTGYEQYF
TRBV3-1	TRBJ2-5	CASSTGEETQYF
TRBV20-1	TRBJ2-5	CSAQSGYGGINRETQYF